The 18 T cell receptor beta chains reported below all come from one sample, sequenced in a study of a mutant IDH1 vaccine in newly diagnosed glioma. Antigens of these TCRs are unknown. This table comes from immunoSEQ multiplex PCR, and its TCRdb copy is limited to in-frame clones, with some not included. The table shows approximately 60,000 clones, with about 81% occurring only once. Time point indicated: week 23, last vaccination. Vaccination comprised doses that each held 300 ug of mutant IDH1 20-mer peptide, plus topical imiquimod. The starting material was PBMCs, obtained from a glioma patient whose treatment included an IDH1 peptide vaccine. These receptor sequences come from a woman in her thirties or forties with glioma. Some clones in this sample may be carry-over from other donors' samples.

The gene calls are TRBV9 and TRBJ2-5, with 9 bases fitting TRBD1. Germline loops: CDR1 SGDLS, CDR2 YYNGEE. The CDR3 totals 15 residues. J gave up 5 bases and V 0 bases, and 5 bases lay outside the gene matches. The CDR3 coding sequence is TGTGCCAGCAGCGTAGCTTCGACAGGGGGGGAGACCCAGTACTTC. This codes for CASSVASTGGETQYF. The variable domain in full, with the rest retrieved from reference TRBV9 and TRBJ2-5, is DSGVTQTPKHLITATGQRVTLRCSPRSGDLSVYWYQQSLDQGLQFLIQYYNGEERAKGNILERFSAQQFPDLHSELNLSSLELGDSALYFCASSVASTGGETQYFGPGTRLLVL.

This chain connects TRBV7-9 to TRBJ1-6; TRBD1 aligns across 9 bases. Germline V gene sequence: CDR1 SEHNR, CDR2 FQNEAQ (reference sequence). CDR3 length equals 16 residues. Unmatched junction bases numbered 11, after V lost 5 bases and J lost 9 bases. Written as DNA, the CDR3 is TGTGCCAGCAGCCATCGGGACAGGGAGTTCGGTTCACCCCTCCACTTT. Its translation: CASSHRDREFGSPLHF.

The J gene is TRBJ1-3, the V gene TRBV30; 8 bases are shared with TRBD1. The V gene's germline CDR1 is GTSNPN and CDR2 SVGIG (reference sequence). The CDR3 totals 14 residues. Germline trimming cut 2 bases from V and 2 bases from J; bases unmatched to any gene: 2. The CDR3 sequence: CAWSLQGAGNTIYF. The CDR3 DNA reads as TGTGCCTGGAGTCTACAGGGGGCTGGAAACACCATATATTTT.

This chain connects TRBV18 to TRBJ2-6; TRBD1 matches 9 bases. CDR1 is KGHSH, CDR2 LQKENI, per germline. This CDR3 contains 17 residues. Trimming at V came to 5 bases and at J to 4 bases, leaving 9 bases not matched to a gene. The CDR3 sequence is CASSASQGALGANVLTF. The CDR3 nucleotides read TGTGCCAGCTCAGCATCACAGGGGGCGCTCGGGGCCAACGTCCTGACTTTC.

The V call is TRBV19, the J call TRBJ1-1; D is ambiguous. CDR1 LNHDA and CDR2 SQIVND come from the germline V gene (reference sequence). This CDR3 is 11 amino acids long. The V gene lost 5 bases and the J gene lost 11 bases, with 12 bases spanning the gap. CDR3 bases: TGTGCCAGTAGTTCTGTACTTGGGGCTTTCTTT. Protein product: CASSSVLGAFF.

The V call is TRBV14, the J call TRBJ1-1, with 7 bases that match TRBD1. There are 15 residues in the CDR3. The J segment lost 5 bases and the V segment lost 4 bases, leaving 10 bases of the junction unmatched. Per the germline V gene, CDR1 is SGHDN and CDR2 is FVKESK. The CDR3 DNA sequence: TGTGCCAGCAGCCCCCGGGGGGAGGGGGCTACTGAAGCTTTCTTT. Protein: CASSPRGEGATEAFF.

The V call is TRBV6-5, the J call TRBJ1-5; TRBD1 aligns across 9 bases. The germline gives CDR1 MNHEY, CDR2 SVGAGI. Losses at the gene ends were 8 bases for V and 7 bases for J; bases not matched to a gene: 6. The CDR3 length is 13 residues. The CDR3 bases are TGTGCCAGCTCGAGGGACAGGGAACAGCCCCAGCATTTT. This codes for CASSRDREQPQHF.

The chain carries TRBV5-1 and TRBJ2-2; 7 nucleotides align to TRBD1. Trimming took 7 bases from V and 1 from J; bases not matched to a gene: 10. The CDR3 covers 16 residues. Germline V gene lookup returns CDR1 SGHRS and CDR2 YFSETQ. The CDR3 loop reads CASVHGTDVNTGELFF. The CDR3 nucleotides read TGCGCCAGCGTCCATGGGACAGACGTGAACACCGGGGAGCTGTTTTTT.

The gene calls are TRBV5-4 and TRBJ1-6, with TRBD1 matching over 8 bases. The CDR3 is 17 amino acids. Germline values: CDR1 SGHNT, CDR2 YYREEE (reference sequence). The V and J ends lost 4 bases and 9 bases, in that order; junction bases with no gene match: 15. The CDR3 is CASSQDAAGGVGSPLHF. Here the CDR3 DNA reads TGTGCCAGCAGCCAGGACGCGGCAGGGGGCGTAGGTTCACCCCTCCACTTT. The variable domain in full, with the rest retrieved from reference TRBV5-4 and TRBJ1-6, is ETGVTQSPTHLIKTRGQQVTLRCSSQSGHNTVSWYQQALGQGPQFIFQYYREEENGRGNFPPRFSGLQFPNYSSELNVNALELDDSALYLCASSQDAAGGVGSPLHFGNGTRLTVT.

The V and J genes are TRBV7-2 and TRBJ2-3, with TRBD2 identical over 14 bases. Germline V gives CDR1 SGHTA, CDR2 FQGNSA. The V segment lost 3 bases and the J segment 5 bases; nucleotides outside the gene matches: 4. The CDR3 has 16 residues. CDR3 coding DNA: TGTGCCAGCAGCTTGACTAGCGGGGGGGCCCAAGATACGCAGTATTTT. Translation gives CASSLTSGGAQDTQYF.

This clone was recorded only once. The chain recombines TRBV20-1 with TRBJ2-3; possibly TRBD2 for D (5 bases). Between the trimmed V and J ends, which lost 4 bases and 8 bases, there was a span of 7 bases. The CDR3 is 10 amino acids. Looked up from germline, CDR1 is DFQATT and CDR2 is SNEGSKA (reference sequence). CDR3 protein: CSAILGTQYF. CDR3 sequence (DNA): TGCAGTGCTATACTAGGTACGCAGTATTTT.

The chain employs TRBV30 and TRBJ2-7; D is unclear. CDR1 GTSNPN and CDR2 SVGIG come from the germline V gene (reference sequence). CDR3 length: 12 residues. The germline V and J ends were trimmed by 0 bases and 3 bases, with 6 bases remaining between them. Here the CDR3 DNA reads TGTGCCTGGAGTGTCAACAGCTACGAGCAGTACTTC. Protein sequence: CAWSVNSYEQYF.

The chain recombines TRBV2 with TRBJ2-2; 14 nucleotides line up with TRBD2. The germline gives CDR1 SNHLY, CDR2 FYNNEI. This CDR3 contains 15 residues. The V gene end was trimmed by 8 bases and the J gene end by 5 bases; junction bases not matched to a gene: 4. The CDR3: CASGRTSGGTGELFF. CDR3 nucleotide sequence: TGTGCCAGCGGGCGGACTAGCGGGGGGACCGGGGAGCTGTTTTTT.

V gene TRBV15 combines with J gene TRBJ2-3; 11 bases align to TRBD2. CDR1 and CDR2 from the germline V gene are LNHNV and YYDKDF (reference sequence). This CDR3 contains 16 residues. V lost 1 base and J lost 3; bases outside the gene matches: 3. The CDR3 region has the DNA TGTGCCACCAGCAGAGCCCTAGCGGGGGGAACAGATACGCAGTATTTT. Translating gives CATSRALAGGTDTQYF.

The chain links TRBV7-6 to TRBJ2-1; 7 positions agree with TRBD1. The CDR3 runs 17 residues. The germline CDR1 and CDR2 sequences are SGHVS and FNYEAQ. Trimming cost V 5 bases and J 1 base; bases outside gene matches: 11. This chain's CDR3 is CASSQLGGRVSYNEQFF. The CDR3 nucleotides read TGTGCCAGCAGCCAACTAGGGGGCCGGGTTTCCTACAATGAGCAGTTCTTC.

V is TRBV6-5 and J is TRBJ2-7, with D perhaps matching TRBD1 (6 bases). Germline values: CDR1 MNHEY, CDR2 SVGAGI. This CDR3 region has 12 residues. V was trimmed by 5 bases and J by 6 bases, leaving 11 bases between them. The CDR3 DNA is TGTGCCAGCAGTCGAACGACAGGCGAGCAGTACTTC. This codes for CASSRTTGEQYF.

This clone was counted ten times or more. This chain links TRBV2 with TRBJ1-1, with D possibly TRBD1 on 6 matching bases. Germline CDR1 and CDR2: SNHLY and FYNNEI. The CDR3 runs to 14 residues. Trimming stripped 7 bases from V and 2 bases from J, with 14 bases between. CDR3 sequence: CASNLQGANTEAFF. The CDR3 DNA follows: TGTGCCAGCAATCTACAGGGAGCTAACACTGAAGCTTTCTTT.

This clone has only a few counts. This CDR3 is CASSTDREWGQPQHF. CDR3 DNA sequence: TGTGCCAGCAGCACCGACAGGGAATGGGGTCAGCCCCAGCATTTT. This chain uses TRBV5-6 with TRBJ1-5; the match to TRBD1 covers 7 bases. The V segment lost 4 bases and the J segment 6 bases; nucleotides outside the gene matches: 10. Germline loops: CDR1 SGHDT, CDR2 YYEEEE. The CDR3 is 15 residues long.